This T cell receptor beta chain stems from a study of blood T cell repertoires in COVID-19. Study context: From T cells, B-cell-depleted T cells, or PBMCs came the material, which was cDNA or gDNA.

Assay used: immunoSEQ multiplex PCR; TCRdb lists only in-frame clones, some missing. The table records fewer than 400,000 clones, about nine tenths of them present only once. CDR3 length: 16 amino acids. Unmatched junction bases numbered 5, after V lost 0 bases and J lost 3 bases. Looked up from germline, CDR1 is PRHDT and CDR2 is FYEKMQ (reference sequence). This TCR was sampled from a man aged 55 to 69 who had recovered from COVID-19. J is TRBJ2-1 and V is TRBV13, with 7 positions matching TRBD1. Source material: PBMCs or T cells enriched from blood (not recorded which). CDR3 nucleotide sequence: TGTGCCAGCAGCTTAGGAGGGACAGCTGACTACAATGAGCAGTTCTTC. Translated: CASSLGGTADYNEQFF.